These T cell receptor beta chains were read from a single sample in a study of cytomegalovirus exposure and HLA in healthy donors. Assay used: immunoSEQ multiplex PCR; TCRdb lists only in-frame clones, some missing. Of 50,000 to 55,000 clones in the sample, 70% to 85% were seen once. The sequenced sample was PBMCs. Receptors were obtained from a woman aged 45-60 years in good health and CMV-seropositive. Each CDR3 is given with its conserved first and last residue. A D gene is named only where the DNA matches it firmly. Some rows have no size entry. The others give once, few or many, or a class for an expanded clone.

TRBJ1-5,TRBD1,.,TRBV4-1,TGCGCCAGCAGCCACACAGGGGGTAGAAATCAGCCCCAGCATTTT,CASSHTGGRNQPQHF
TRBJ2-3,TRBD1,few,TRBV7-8,TGTGCCAGCAGCCCCCCCCGTGGGACAGGGGGCTTAGATACGCAGTATTTT,CASSPPRGTGGLDTQYF
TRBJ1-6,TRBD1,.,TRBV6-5,TGTGCCAGCAGTTACACCGGGACAGGGGGTTCACCCCTCCACTTT,CASSYTGTGGSPLHF
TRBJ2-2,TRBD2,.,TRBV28,TGTGCCAGCAGGCGGACTAGCGGGAGGGAAGGGGCTCCCGGGGAGCTGTTTTTT,CASRRTSGREGAPGELFF
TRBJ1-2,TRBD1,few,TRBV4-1,TGCGCCAGCAGCCATGGACAGGGATATGGCTACACCTTC,CASSHGQGYGYTF
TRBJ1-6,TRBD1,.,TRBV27,TGTGCCAGCAGTTTACAGACAGGGAGGAATTCACCCCTCCACTTT,CASSLQTGRNSPLHF
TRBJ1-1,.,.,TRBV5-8,TGTGCCAGCAGCTTGAAAACAGGTGTCCCGAACACTGAAGCTTTCTTT,CASSLKTGVPNTEAFF
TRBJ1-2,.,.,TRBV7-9,TGTGCCAGCATCGGGGGATTGATCAACGCTAACTATGGCTACACCTTC,CASIGGLINANYGYTF
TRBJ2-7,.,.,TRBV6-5,TGTGCCAGCAGTGTCCTCCTGGAGTCCTACGAGCAGTACTTC,CASSVLLESYEQYF
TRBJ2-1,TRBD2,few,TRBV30,TGTGCCTGGAGTGGACTAGCGGGAGGGCCAGGCAATGAGCAGTTCTTC,CAWSGLAGGPGNEQFF
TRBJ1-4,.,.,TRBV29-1,TGCAGCGTTATGGACAGCCAAGCAACTAATGAAAAACTGTTTTTT,CSVMDSQATNEKLFF
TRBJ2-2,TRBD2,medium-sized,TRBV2,TGTGCCAGCAGGGATAGCGGGAGGGCCGGGGAGCTGTTTTTT,CASRDSGRAGELFF
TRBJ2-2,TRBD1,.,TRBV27,TGTGCCAGCACCTTGGACAGGGCTAGGTCCGGGGAGCTGTTTTTT,CASTLDRARSGELFF
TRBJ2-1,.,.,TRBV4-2,TGTGCCAGCAGCCAAGATTTGGGCGATGAGCAGTTCTTC,CASSQDLGDEQFF
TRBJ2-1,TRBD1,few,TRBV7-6,TGTGCCAGCAGCTTGGGCGCAGGGGGTGGTGAGCAGTTCTTC,CASSLGAGGGEQFF
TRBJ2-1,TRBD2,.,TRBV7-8,TGTGCCAGCAGCTTAATGGGCGGGGGGGCCCCCTACAATGAGCAGTTCTTC,CASSLMGGGAPYNEQFF
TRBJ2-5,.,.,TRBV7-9,TGTGCCAGCAGCTTAGCCGGGGGGCTCCAAGAGACCCAGTACTTC,CASSLAGGLQETQYF
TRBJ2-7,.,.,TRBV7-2,TGTGCCAGCAGCCTCCGCTACGAGCAGTACTTC,CASSLRYEQYF
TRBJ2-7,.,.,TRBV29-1,TGCAGCGTTGTATCGGCAGGGAGGTACGAGCAGTACTTC,CSVVSAGRYEQYF
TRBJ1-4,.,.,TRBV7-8,TGTGCCAGCAGCTTAGTCACAGGTGAAAAACTGTTTTTT,CASSLVTGEKLFF
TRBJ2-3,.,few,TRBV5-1,TGCGCCAGCAGCTTAGGGGCGGAGGATACGCAGTATTTT,CASSLGAEDTQYF
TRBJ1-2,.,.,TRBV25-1,TGTGCCAGCAGTGAATTGAGGACAGACTATGGCTACACCTTC,CASSELRTDYGYTF
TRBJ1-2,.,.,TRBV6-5,TGTGCCAGCAGTTACGCTACAGGTCCATATGGCTACACCTTC,CASSYATGPYGYTF
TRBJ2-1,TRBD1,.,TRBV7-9,TGTGCCAGCAGCTTCAGACAGGGCAATGAGCAGTTCTTC,CASSFRQGNEQFF
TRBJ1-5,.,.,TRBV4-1,TGCGCCAGCAGCCAAGACAGGCCGGACAATCAGCCCCAGCATTTT,CASSQDRPDNQPQHF
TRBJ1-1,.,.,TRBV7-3,TGTGCCAGCAGTCGGGGTTTGAACACTGAAGCTTTCTTT,CASSRGLNTEAFF
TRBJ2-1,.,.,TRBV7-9,TGTTCCAGCAGCTTAGTGCGAGGAAAGCAGTTCTTC,CSSSLVRGKQFF
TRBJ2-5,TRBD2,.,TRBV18,TGTGCCAGCTCACCATCTCGCGGGAGCGTAGAGACCCAGTACTTC,CASSPSRGSVETQYF
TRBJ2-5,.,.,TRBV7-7,TGTGCTAGCAGCAACGCACGGGGGACCCAGTACTTC,CASSNARGTQYF
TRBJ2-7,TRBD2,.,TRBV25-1,TGTGCCAGCAGTGTGAGGACTAGTCCCTACGAGCAGTACTTC,CASSVRTSPYEQYF
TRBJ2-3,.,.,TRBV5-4,TGTGCCAGCAGCTTGGACGGAGGTTCTGCAGATACGCAGTATTTT,CASSLDGGSADTQYF
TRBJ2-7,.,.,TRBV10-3,TGTGCCATCAGTGAGGGAGGGGCCACCTACGAGCAGTACTTC,CAISEGGATYEQYF
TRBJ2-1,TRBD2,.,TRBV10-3,TGTGCCATCAGCTCCGGGACTAGCGGGGCCGATGAGCAGTTCTTC,CAISSGTSGADEQFF
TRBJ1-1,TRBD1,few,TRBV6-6,TGTGCCAGCAGTTACCTTTACAGGGGGGAAGCTTTCTTT,CASSYLYRGEAFF
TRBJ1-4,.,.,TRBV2,TGTGCCAGCAGACGGTGGGGCTTGGGGGGGCAACTGTTTTTT,CASRRWGLGGQLFF
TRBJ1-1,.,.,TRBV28,TGTGCCAGCAGCAAGGGGGGGCGTACTGAAGCTTTCTTT,CASSKGGRTEAFF
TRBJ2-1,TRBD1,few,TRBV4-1,TGCGCCAGCAGCCAACCAGGACAGGGCTACAATGAGCAGTTCTTC,CASSQPGQGYNEQFF
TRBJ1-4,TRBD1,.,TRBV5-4,TGTGCCAGCAGCGACAGGGGTGATAATGAAAAACTGTTTTTT,CASSDRGDNEKLFF
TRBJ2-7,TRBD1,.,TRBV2,TGTGCCAGCAGTGATTCCGGGACAGGGGCCTACGAGCAGTACTTC,CASSDSGTGAYEQYF
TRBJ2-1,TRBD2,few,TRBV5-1,TGCGCCAGCAGCTTGCGTCTAGCGGTCGATGAGCAGTTCTTC,CASSLRLAVDEQFF
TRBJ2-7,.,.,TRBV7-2,TGTGCCAGCAGCTTGGGGGGTCAGGGGGGACACGAGCAGTACTTC,CASSLGGQGGHEQYF
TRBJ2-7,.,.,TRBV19,TGTGCCAGTAGTACACCCAGCGGTTGGAGGGGCAACGAGCAGTACTTC,CASSTPSGWRGNEQYF